The source of this T cell receptor beta chain is a study of T cell responses to AZD1222 COVID-19 vaccine. Study-level points and caveats: Sampled repertoires all dated from after the peak T cell response.

As regards this clone: Its specificity is unknown.

The CDR3 is made up of 15 amino acids. The V gene lost 1 base and the J gene lost 0 bases, with 7 bases spanning the gap. Germline lookup yields CDR1 SGHKS and CDR2 YYEKEE (reference sequence). Clones were read by immunoSEQ multiplex PCR, and TCRdb kept only the in-frame ones, dropping some. The sample lists fewer than 150,000 clones; more than 75% were seen once. Second doses at about 4 or about 12 weeks were pooled. This chain uses TRBV5-5 with TRBJ1-4, with D unclear. The receptor comes from an adult who received the AZD1222 COVID-19 vaccine. The sample in question was peripheral blood, obtained 28 days after the second AZD1222 dose. This CDR3 is CASSLSVSTNEKLFF. CDR3 nucleotide sequence: TGTGCCAGCAGCTTGTCAGTCTCAACTAATGAAAAACTGTTTTTT.